One and the same sample provided the 25 T cell receptor beta chains below, sequenced in a study of tumor-infiltrating lymphocytes in primary liver carcinoma. Both blood RNA, taken from unsorted whole blood, and germline DNA were extracted. Starting from around 500 ng of total RNA, TCR beta cDNA was produced with a primer in the constant region. Employing slightly modified ARM-PCR, three nested multiplex PCR rounds were run, and these gave rise to the TCR beta libraries. Amplification in the first two PCR rounds was performed using TRBV1-TRBV30 forward primers and a C-beta reverse primer for 10 cycles each. In TCRdb, the multiplex PCR reads were re-called with MiXCR into one record per CDR3 protein. The sample lists fewer than 350,000 distinct CDR3 sequences; around three fifths were seen once. Sequenced input: peripheral blood. All receptors derive from a man in his forties with primary liver carcinoma and hepatitis B virus infection.

The table lists this clonotype with many counts. The chain links TRBV5-4 to TRBJ2-2; possible D gene TRBD2, 6 bases. Trimming took 4 bases from V and 4 from J, leaving 14 bases between them. The CDR3 length is 15 residues. Looked up from germline, CDR1 is SGHNT and CDR2 is YYREEE (reference sequence). The DNA for the CDR3 is TGTGCCAGCAGCCCAGGAGGGCCGGGCACCGGGGAGCTGTTTTTT. Its translation: CASSPGGPGTGELFF.

As to this clonotype: One end of the junction varies from germline; a read error may be responsible. The rearrangement links TRBV4-3 to TRBJ2-6, with D maybe TRBD1 (6 bases). Germline lookup yields CDR1 LGHNA and CDR2 YSLEER. This CDR3 spans 16 amino acids. Here the CDR3 reads CTSSQDGGSGANVQTF. The DNA for the CDR3 is TGCACCAGCAGCCAAGATGGGGGCTCTGGGGCCAACGTCCAGACTTTC.

A note on this clonotype: A read error may explain this, as a much larger clone is one base away. The chain combines TRBV30 with TRBJ1-5; TRBD1 matches at 7 bases. The DNA end is more similar to TRBJ2-3, so the J call may be wrong. Per the germline V gene, CDR1 is GTSNPN and CDR2 is SVGIG (reference sequence). This CDR3 is built from 16 residues. The CDR3 region is CAWRGKGALSNQPQYF. CDR3 bases: TGTGCCTGGAGGGGAAAGGGGGCTCTTAGCAATCAGCCCCAGTATTTT.

Points on this clonotype: Its ends do not fully match the called genes, so a read error is possible. The chain is built from TRBV5-1 and TRBJ2-7, with 14 bases matching TRBD2. The germline gives CDR1 SGHRS, CDR2 YFSETQ. CDR3 length: 17 residues. The CDR3 loop reads CASSPGLAGESSYEKYF. The CDR3 coding sequence is TGCGCCAGCAGCCCGGGACTAGCGGGAGAAAGCTCCTACGAGAAGTATTTC.

Concerning this clonotype itself: This may be a read error, as it is one base from a much larger clone. V is TRBV6-5 and J is TRBJ1-5; D is unresolved. The germline gives CDR1 MNHEY, CDR2 SVGAGI. The CDR3 is 15 amino acids. The DNA for the CDR3 is TGTGCCAGCAGTTACGGCGCCGATAGCAATGAGCCCCAGCATTTT. This gives the protein CASSYGADSNEPQHF.

As for this clonotype: It may be a read error: a sequence one base away is much more abundant. The rearrangement uses TRBV29-1 and TRBJ2-3; D ambiguous. This CDR3 is built from 12 residues. Germline loops: CDR1 SQVTM, CDR2 ANQGSEA. V lost 4 bases, J lost 2 bases, and 7 bases lay in between. The CDR3 DNA follows: TGCAGCGTTGGACTGATCACAGATACGCAGTATTTT. Its protein product is CSVGLITDTQYF.

This clonotype has a single count. The junction differs from germline at one of its ends, possibly a read error. The chain links TRBV6-1 to TRBJ2-3, with unresolved D. The V gene's germline CDR1 is MNHNS and CDR2 SASEGT. The length of the CDR3 is 15 residues. CDR3 loop: CASSEARTNTDTKYF. DNA for the CDR3: TGTGCCAGCAGTGAAGCAAGGACGAACACAGATACGAAGTATTTT.

Comment on this clonotype: One base away lies a much larger clone, so this may be a sequencing read error. J is TRBJ2-6 and V is TRBV6-5, with 10 bases aligning to TRBD1. The CDR3 extends over 23 amino acids. Germline V lookup: CDR1 MNHEY, CDR2 SVGAGI. This CDR3 reads CACSYSKGQGKGPPSVGANVLTF. In DNA form, the CDR3 reads TGTGCCTGCAGTTACTCGAAGGGACAGGGGAAGGGCCCACCTTCGGTGGGGGCCAACGTCCTGACTTTC.

J is TRBJ1-1 and V is TRBV11-2; TRBD1 is a possible D gene (5 bases). Germline loops: CDR1 SGHAT, CDR2 FQNNGV. V was trimmed by 5 bases and J by 4 bases, leaving 20 bases between them. The CDR3 loop spans 16 amino acids. Written as DNA, the CDR3 is TGTGCCAGCAGCCGTAGGGCTCGGGGGTTCGGCACTGAAGCTTTCTTT. This codes for CASSRRARGFGTEAFF.

This clonotype appeared many times. The chain carries TRBV6-5 and TRBJ2-5; D is unresolved. This CDR3 comprises 14 residues. Germline values: CDR1 MNHEY, CDR2 SVGAGI. Trimming took 2 bases from V and 2 from J, leaving 9 bases between them. CDR3 residues: CASSYAPGQETQYF. The CDR3 DNA is TGTGCCAGCAGTTACGCCCCAGGACAAGAGACCCAGTACTTC.

Of note for this clonotype: Because the CDR3 is missing its conserved closing phenylalanine or tryptophan, this is likely a read error. The chain combines TRBV6-5 with TRBJ2-2; 8 bases line up with TRBD1. V was pared by 5 bases and J by 5 bases, with 4 bases of the junction left unmatched. The CDR3 has 14 amino acids. The germline CDR1 and CDR2 sequences are MNHEY and SVGAGI. CDR3 sequence (DNA): TGTGCCAGCAGTCGGACAGGGCGTACCGGGGAGCTGTTTCTT. It is translated as CASSRTGRTGELFL.

With regard to this clonotype: Since a much larger clone is just one base distant, this may be a read error. The chain combines TRBV4-2 with TRBJ2-3; 7 nucleotides line up with TRBD2. Germline V CDR1 and CDR2: LGHNA, YNFKEQ. With V trimmed by 4 bases and J by 6 bases, 4 bases remained unmatched. This CDR3 has 13 amino acids. CDR3 in DNA: TGTGCCAGCAGCCCTCGAGCGGGGGATACGCAGTATTTT. Protein: CASSPRAGDTQYF.

The sample holds one count of this clonotype. It may be a read error: a sequence one base away is much more abundant. J is TRBJ2-1 and V is TRBV10-3, with TRBD2 matching 9 bases. Germline V gene lookup returns CDR1 ENHRY and CDR2 SYGVKD. This CDR3 contains 13 residues. The CDR3 protein is CAIGASGANERFF. The DNA of the CDR3 is TGTGCCATCGGGGCTAGCGGGGCCAATGAGCGGTTCTTC.

Remarks on this clonotype: A much larger clone sits a single nucleotide away, making a read error possible. CDR3 amino acids: CTSSLVGSHEQYF. The CDR3 nucleotides read TGTACCAGCAGCTTGGTAGGTTCACACGAGCAGTACTTC. The chain has TRBV5-4 and TRBJ2-7; D call uncertain. The germline gives CDR1 SGHNT, CDR2 YYREEE (reference sequence). The CDR3 covers 13 residues.

The table lists this clonotype with a few counts. The chain has TRBV6-6 and TRBJ1-1; 11 bases map to TRBD1. The CDR3 length is 15 residues. The germline CDR1 and CDR2 sequences are MNHNY and SVGAGI (reference sequence). V shed 5 bases, J shed 6 bases, and the junction held 8 bases outside the gene matches. As DNA, the CDR3 is TGTGCCAGCAGTGAACTCGGGACAGGGGGGGCTGAAGCTTTCTTT. Translated: CASSELGTGGAEAFF.

In the case of this clonotype: The junction departs from germline at one end; a sequencing error may be responsible. This chain joins TRBV11-2 and TRBJ2-7, with D unclear. CDR3 length equals 12 residues. Germline V gene data show CDR1 as SGHAT and CDR2 as FQNNGV. CDR3: CASILGSYEQYF. The CDR3 nucleotides read TGTGCCAGCATCTTAGGGTCCTACGAGCAGTATTTC.

This clonotype was seen more than once but under ten times. This chain uses TRBV4-3 with TRBJ2-7; perhaps TRBD2 as D (6 bases). Germline assignment: CDR1 LGHNA and CDR2 YSLEER. The V and J ends lost 3 bases and 5 bases respectively, with 17 bases between them. The CDR3 is made up of 15 amino acids. The DNA of the CDR3 is TGCGCCAGCAGCCAGGCCTCGGGACTTTCCCACGAGCAGTACTTC. Translation: CASSQASGLSHEQYF.

This clonotype was detected only once. A read error is possible here, since a much larger clone lies one base away. Here the CDR3 omits its conserved ending phenylalanine or tryptophan, so a read error is the likely source. CDR3 amino acids: CASSSQGSGTGDEQFL. For the CDR3, the DNA is TGTGCCAGCAGTTCCCAGGGCAGCGGGACAGGCGATGAGCAGTTCCTC. J is TRBJ2-1 and V is TRBV12-3 or TRBV12-4; D is perhaps TRBD1 (8 bases). V was cut by 4 bases and J by 8 bases, with 21 bases left in between. The CDR3 covers 16 residues.

The J gene is TRBJ2-3, the V gene TRBV7-9, with D perhaps matching TRBD2 (5 bases). Germline V lookup: CDR1 SEHNR, CDR2 FQNEAQ (reference sequence). CDR3 length: 15 amino acids. V lost 0 bases to trimming and J lost 0 bases, with 7 bases between them. CDR3 nucleotides: TGTGCCAGCAGCTTAGCTAGCGCTAGCACAGATACGCAGTATTTT. Its protein product is CASSLASASTDTQYF.

Points on this clonotype: Being one base from a much bigger clone, this may be a read error. The V and J genes are TRBV6-5 and TRBJ2-7; possible D gene TRBD2, 6 bases. CDR1 is MNHEY, CDR2 SVGAGI, per germline. There are 15 residues in the CDR3. The CDR3: CASRPNEGLAYEQCF. In DNA form, the CDR3 reads TGTGCCAGCAGACCTAACGAGGGACTCGCCTACGAGCAGTGCTTC.

Details on this clonotype: A much larger clonotype is one base distant, so this may be a read error. This chain joins TRBV10-3 and TRBJ2-1, with 10 bases that match TRBD1. CDR1 and CDR2 (germline): ENHRY, SYGVKD. Unmatched junction bases numbered 6, after V lost 2 bases and J lost 5 bases. The CDR3 length is 16 residues. Here the CDR3 DNA reads TGTGCCATCAGTGAGCCGAGGGGGACAGGGGACAATGAGCAGTTCTTC. Protein product: CAISEPRGTGDNEQFF.

The V call is TRBV6-5, the J call TRBJ2-7; 13 bases map to TRBD2. The CDR3 has 15 amino acids. The ends lost 7 bases at V and 3 bases at J; junction bases unmatched: 6. Germline V gene sequence: CDR1 MNHEY, CDR2 SVGAGI. CDR3 coding DNA: TGTGCCAGCACTCCGACTAGCGGGGGGATCTACGAGCAGTACTTC. Encoded protein: CASTPTSGGIYEQYF.

This clonotype was counted many times. The gene calls are TRBV12-3 or TRBV12-4 and TRBJ1-2; no definite D call. Trimming took off 6 bases at V and 3 bases at J, with 11 bases between the two ends. CDR3 length equals 13 residues. In DNA, the CDR3 is TGTGCCAGCAGCTCAGCGCGGTACTATGGCTACACCTTC. The encoded protein is CASSSARYYGYTF.

This clonotype has just a few counts. The chain carries TRBV6-1 and TRBJ2-5; 12 positions agree with TRBD1. The V gene end was trimmed by 5 bases and the J gene end by 3 bases; junction bases not matched to a gene: 10. Germline V gene lookup returns CDR1 MNHNS and CDR2 SASEGT. The CDR3 totals 17 residues. The CDR3 spells CASSKTGQGAWEETQYF. The CDR3, as DNA: TGTGCCAGCAGTAAAACGGGACAGGGGGCGTGGGAAGAGACCCAGTACTTC.

Note on this clonotype: At one end, the junction sequence differs from germline, possibly due to a read error. The genes are TRBV6-5 and TRBJ1-2; 8 bases agree with TRBD1. From germline, CDR1 is MNHEY and CDR2 SVGAGI. CDR3 length: 14 amino acids. The CDR3 DNA follows: TGTGGCAGCAGGCCCGGGACAGGAAACTATGGCTACACCTTC. It codes for CGSRPGTGNYGYTF.